This T cell receptor beta chain was sequenced for a study of blood T cell repertoires in COVID-19 (dated by TCRdb to about 2020). The study in broad terms: Samples from collaborators originated in the United States, Italy and Spain and spanned both the acute and convalescent phases of COVID-19. The prospective study material was composed of cDNA or gDNA derived from T cells, B-cell-depleted T cells, or PBMCs. Deeply sampled blood TCRbeta repertoires from subjects exposed to, actively infected with, or recovered from COVID-19 were included in the dataset. The repertoires were made available in a free public database intended to serve as a resource for research on the immune response to SARS-CoV-2. The samples were drawn from the first 160 participants of the ongoing ImmuneRACE study and from over 950 subjects provided by 6 global collaborators. A de-identified subject ID, COVID-19 status, age in years and sex were almost always included in the sample metadata. Where HLA class I and class II types were available, the types were taken from metadata supplied by the sample provider, not from assay-based typing.

Each collaborating institution followed its own protocols to collect whole blood in K2EDTA tubes. Collaborator samples were shipped for TCRbeta analysis as frozen whole blood, isolated PBMCs, or DNA extracted from either sample type. Compared with germline, V lacks 5 bases and J lacks 7 bases; bases without a gene match: 12. The CDR3 goes from the cysteine to the phenylalanine over 15 residues. This entry keeps only the CDR3 DNA: 45 bases, framed from base 1. CDR1 and CDR2 are read off the germline V gene (reference sequence) as PRHDT and FYEKMQ. What the study reported, not specific to this receptor: How much clinical and demographic metadata was included differed by source and by participant, and the metadata was provided uncurated.

TCRbeta CDR3 regions were amplified from genomic DNA by means of the immunoSEQ Assay, a bias-controlled multiplex PCR. The paper's processing steps were these. The number of nucleated cells in each sample was estimated from the amplification of reference gene primers within the assay. Sequence reads were collapsed and filtered to measure the absolute abundance of every unique TCRbeta CDR3 rearrangement. Productive Simpson clonality was computed per sample as the square root of Simpson's diversity index over productive rearrangements. In TCRdb, the immuneACCESS table is reduced to in-frame sequences with V and J assigned. These tables do not hold every clone; where another copy was compared, an unresolved V gene accounts for under half, and the others remain unexplained. The V and J calls and clone size are taken from that table; D and trimming were inferred from the DNA. The sample table records more than 150,000 clones; about 84% of these occur just once. Clones ranked in the top ten supply more than 5.5% of the sample.

A single count supports this clone. What antigen it recognizes has not been identified. Per-nucleotide qualities are absent, and no much larger clonotype sits a single base away. Sequences were obtained from peripheral blood. The receptor comes from a human donor in a cohort sampled during active COVID-19. The rearrangement joined TRBV13 to TRBJ2-7, with 9 bases in between that match TRBD1. The nucleotide sequence reads TGTGCCAGCAGCCCGCCCGGGACAGGGTCAGGAGAGCAGTACTTC. Its amino acids are CASSPPGTGSGEQYF.